A single sample gave rise to the 28 T cell receptor beta chains below, sequenced in a study of graft-versus-host responses after intestinal transplantation. These TCRs' antigens remain unknown. The assay was immunoSEQ multiplex PCR, and TCRdb's table has in-frame clones only and misses some. The sample has about 90,000 clones, roughly 92% seen once; the top ten hold about 0.28%. The starting material was unstimulated CD4+ T cells sorted from spleen or lymph node cells, obtained before intestinal transplant. Receptors originate from a human donor who received an intestinal transplant.

The V gene is TRBV18, the J gene TRBJ1-5; D possibly corresponds to TRBD1 (6 bases). The CDR3 length is 14 residues. The V and J ends lost 5 bases and 1 base respectively, with 9 bases between them. Germline values: CDR1 KGHSH, CDR2 LQKENI. The DNA for the CDR3 is TGTGCCAGCTCAACAGGGTTCAGCAATCAGCCCCAGCATTTT. It specifies CASSTGFSNQPQHF.

This chain joins TRBV6-1 and TRBJ2-5; TRBD1 might be the D (6 bases). Germline assignment: CDR1 MNHNS and CDR2 SASEGT. V lost 4 bases and J lost 5, with 17 bases in between. The CDR3 sequence is 15 residues long. The CDR3 sequence is CASSGTVIGIETQYF. DNA for the CDR3: TGTGCCAGCAGTGGGACAGTGATAGGCATTGAGACCCAGTACTTC.

The chain is built from TRBV7-2 and TRBJ2-4; 8 bases fit TRBD2. Trimming removed 5 bases from V and 4 bases from J; junction bases left unmatched: 13. From germline, CDR1 is SGHTA and CDR2 FQGNSA. The length of the CDR3 is 17 residues. The CDR3 region has the DNA TGTGCCAGCAGCCTACGAGCGGGAGACGGGGGGAAAAACATTCAGTACTTC. Translation gives CASSLRAGDGGKNIQYF.

This rearrangement joins TRBV11-2 to TRBJ1-4; D possibly corresponds to TRBD1 (6 bases). This CDR3 has 16 amino acids. V was shortened by 2 bases and J by 4 bases, with 14 bases between the two germline ends. Germline V gives CDR1 SGHAT, CDR2 FQNNGV. The CDR3: CASSLPTGHRNEKLFF. The CDR3 nucleotides are TGTGCCAGCAGCTTACCGACGGGACACCGTAATGAAAAACTGTTTTTT.

This sequence joins TRBV5-1 and TRBJ1-1; D gene unclear. This CDR3 spans 13 amino acids. Trimming removed 4 bases at V and 5 bases at J, with 12 bases between. Germline CDR1 SGHRS, CDR2 YFSETQ. The CDR3 here is CASSGLGGTEAFF. In nucleotides, the CDR3 is TGCGCCAGCAGCGGATTAGGTGGGACTGAAGCTTTCTTT.

The rearrangement uses TRBV19 and TRBJ2-7; D is uncertain. Germline V lookup: CDR1 LNHDA, CDR2 SQIVND (reference sequence). The ends were cut back, 5 bases at V and 3 bases at J, with 11 bases in the middle. The length of the CDR3 is 13 residues. CDR3 in amino acids: CASSDRASYEQYF. CDR3 sequence (DNA): TGTGCCAGTAGTGACCGGGCCAGCTACGAGCAGTACTTC.

V usage is TRBV27 and J usage is TRBJ1-2, with D possibly matching TRBD1 (6 bases). The germline V gene encodes CDR1 MNHEY and CDR2 SMNVEV (reference sequence). There are 14 residues in the CDR3. V lost 8 bases and J 4 bases, leaving 17 bases between the germline ends. The CDR3 region is CASHHRGTGYGYTF. CDR3 bases: TGTGCCAGCCACCATAGGGGGACGGGCTATGGCTACACCTTC.

The gene calls are TRBV27 and TRBJ1-2, with TRBD1 matching over 10 bases. This CDR3 has 15 residues. Trimming at V came to 5 bases and at J to 7 bases, leaving 10 bases not matched to a gene. Germline V lookup: CDR1 MNHEY, CDR2 SMNVEV (reference sequence). CDR3 in DNA: TGTGCCAGCAGTGCGATCGGGACAGGGGCCGGTGGCTACACCTTC. Translated, it gives CASSAIGTGAGGYTF.

The CDR3: CASSIGARVAGANVLTF. CDR3 sequence (DNA): TGTGCCAGTAGTATAGGGGCGCGGGTCGCTGGGGCCAACGTCCTGACTTTC. V and J are TRBV19 and TRBJ2-6, with D possibly matching TRBD2 (5 bases). Germline assignment: CDR1 LNHDA and CDR2 SQIVND (reference sequence). The CDR3 covers 17 residues. Trimming cost V 1 base and J 2 bases, with 12 bases left between them.

The CDR3 reads CASSVLQGNTGELFF. The CDR3, as DNA: TGTGCCAGCAGCGTATTGCAGGGTAACACCGGGGAGCTGTTTTTT. This rearrangement joins TRBV9 to TRBJ2-2; D may be TRBD1 (5 bases). Germline CDR1 and CDR2: SGDLS and YYNGEE. The CDR3 totals 15 residues. Trimming removed 1 base from V and 2 bases from J, with 9 bases in between.

The rearrangement joins TRBV5-1 to TRBJ1-6; D ambiguous. The CDR3 is made up of 14 amino acids. The V gene lost 4 bases and the J gene lost 9 bases, with 14 bases spanning the gap. CDR1 and CDR2 (germline): SGHRS, YFSETQ. CDR3 sequence: CASSLPEAGSPLHF. CDR3 sequence (DNA): TGCGCCAGCAGCCTTCCGGAGGCGGGTTCACCCCTCCACTTT.

To note about this clone: Other nucleotide sequences in the sample specify the same CDR3. The chain carries TRBV7-8 and TRBJ1-5, with D unclear. Germline values: CDR1 SGHVS, CDR2 FQNEAQ. The CDR3 has 14 residues. Between the trimmed V and J ends, which lost 5 bases and 7 bases, there was a span of 15 bases. The CDR3 nucleotides read TGTGCCAGCAGCCCTCTAGCCACTGGCCAGCCCCAGCATTTT. Translating it yields CASSPLATGQPQHF.

This CDR3 is CARSSTLAGGLPYEQYF. In DNA form, the CDR3 reads TGTGCCAGAAGCTCCACCCTAGCGGGAGGTCTACCCTACGAGCAGTACTTC. This chain connects TRBV5-3 to TRBJ2-7, with 11 positions matching TRBD2. TRBV5-3 is classed as an ORF, of uncertain function. The V and J ends lost 3 bases and 2 bases, in that order; junction bases with no gene match: 10. This CDR3 region has 17 residues.

This chain uses TRBV29-1 with TRBJ2-7, with no clear D. There are 15 residues in the CDR3. Germline V CDR1 and CDR2: SQVTM, ANQGSEA. V lost 4 bases and J lost 2, with 18 bases in between. The CDR3 nucleotides are TGCAGCGTTGCGGGTTCCATTCCGCCCACCTACGAGCAGTACTTC. The encoded protein is CSVAGSIPPTYEQYF.

This rearrangement joins TRBV7-8 to TRBJ1-2; TRBD1 matches at 8 bases. Trimming removed 3 bases from V and 8 bases from J; junction bases left unmatched: 11. The germline V gene has CDR1 SGHVS and CDR2 FQNEAQ. The CDR3 has 15 residues. CDR3 loop: CASSFGGQGARGYTF. The CDR3 DNA follows: TGTGCCAGCAGCTTCGGGGGGCAGGGGGCGCGAGGCTACACCTTC. Full variable domain (missing parts from reference TRBV7-8 and TRBJ1-2): GAGVSQSPRYKVAKRGQDVALRCDPISGHVSLFWYQQALGQGPEFLTYFQNEAQLDKSGLPSDRFFAERPEGSVSTLKIQRTQQEDSAVYLCASSFGGQGARGYTFGSGTRLTVV.

Comments on this clone: The junction and the germline gene differ at one end; a read error may be behind it. The same CDR3 arises from other DNA sequences in this sample as well. V gene TRBV7-3 combines with J gene TRBJ2-1; 8 bases align to TRBD2. The length of the CDR3 is 17 residues. The germline V gene has CDR1 SGHTA and CDR2 FQGTGA. CDR3 amino acids: CASSFFGGTSGHNEQFF. The CDR3 DNA is TGCGCCAGCAGCTTTTTTGGAGGAACTAGCGGTCACAATGAGCAGTTCTTC. Based on the CDR3 plus reference TRBV7-3 and TRBJ2-1, the full variable domain is GAGVSQTPSNKVTEKGKYVELRCDPISGHTALYWYRQSLGQGPEFLIYFQGTGAADDSGLPNDRFFAVRPEGSVSTLKIQRTERGDSAVYLCASSFFGGTSGHNEQFFGPGTRLTVL.

DNA of the CDR3: TGTGCCAGTAGTATGACTAGCGGCACCTACAATGAGCAGTTCTTC. This translates into CASSMTSGTYNEQFF. The chain is built from TRBV19 and TRBJ2-1; 9 nucleotides agree with TRBD2. V dropped 3 bases and J dropped 2; count of bases not matched to a gene: 2. This CDR3 region has 15 residues. Germline V gives CDR1 LNHDA, CDR2 SQIVND (reference sequence).

Only one count was recorded for this clone. The chain links TRBV19 to TRBJ1-4; a possible D gene is TRBD1 (6 bases). Trimming stripped 3 bases from V and 7 bases from J, with 12 bases between. Per the germline V gene, CDR1 is LNHDA and CDR2 is SQIVND (reference sequence). The CDR3 is 14 residues long. CDR3 DNA: TGTGCCAGTAGTATTGGCAGGGGCCTTGAAAAACTGTTTTTT. Translated: CASSIGRGLEKLFF.

This chain connects TRBV1 to TRBJ2-7; TRBD2 reflects the table's D call only, with no check against the DNA. TRBV1 is a pseudogene. The CDR3 totals 19 residues. The CDR3 nucleotides are TGCACCAGCAGCCAACGAGCCCCGGGAACCTACCTTAGCTCCTACGAGCAGTACTTC. Amino acids: CTSSQRAPGTYLSSYEQYF.

The rearrangement uses TRBV30 and TRBJ2-1, with TRBD2 matching 14 bases. Germline values: CDR1 GTSNPN, CDR2 SVGIG (reference sequence). Germline trimming cut 7 bases from V and 8 bases from J; bases unmatched to any gene: 7. The CDR3 contains 14 residues. CDR3 loop: CAYQGLAGGHEQFF. The CDR3 DNA sequence: TGTGCCTATCAAGGACTAGCGGGAGGACATGAGCAGTTCTTC.

The genes are TRBV10-1 and TRBJ1-1, with a weak D call TRBD1 (6 bases). V was clipped by 1 base and J by 4 bases, with 19 bases between them. The CDR3 covers 17 residues. The germline CDR1 and CDR2 sequences are WNHNN and SYGVQD (reference sequence). Here the CDR3 reads CASSEFGGPGGITEAFF. CDR3 in DNA: TGCGCCAGCAGTGAGTTCGGGGGCCCCGGGGGAATCACTGAAGCTTTCTTT.

The rearrangement links TRBV15 to TRBJ1-5, with a tentative D call TRBD1 (6 bases). The length of the CDR3 is 15 residues. Germline loops: CDR1 LNHNV, CDR2 YYDKDF (reference sequence). Deletions cut 8 bases from V and 2 bases from J, with 16 bases between. The CDR3: CATRPGGSGNQPQHF. DNA of the CDR3: TGTGCCACCCGACCGGGGGGCTCGGGCAATCAGCCCCAGCATTTT.

Regarding this clone: One end of the junction fails to match germline, which may point to a read error. V gene TRBV28 combines with J gene TRBJ1-1, with 10 bases identical to TRBD1. Germline V lookup: CDR1 MDHEN, CDR2 SYDVKM. The CDR3 extends over 15 amino acids. CDR3 nucleotides: TGTGCCAGCGGTTTACAGACAGGGGGCGGTACTGAAGCTTTCTTT. Translation: CASGLQTGGGTEAFF.

The chain has TRBV6-1 and TRBJ1-1, with D perhaps matching TRBD1 (6 bases). Germline lookup yields CDR1 MNHNS and CDR2 SASEGT. CDR3 size: 13 residues. Trimming cost V 7 bases and J 6 bases, with 15 bases left between them. The CDR3 nucleotides read TGTGCCAGCACCAGCAGGGGTATCGCTGAAGCTTTCTTT. This sequence encodes CASTSRGIAEAFF.

This sequence joins TRBV11-3 and TRBJ1-5, with D possibly matching TRBD1 (6 bases). The CDR3 extends over 15 amino acids. Germline V gives CDR1 SGHNT, CDR2 YENEEA. Trimming removed 4 bases from V and 3 bases from J, with 13 bases in between. CDR3 residues: CASSSQTGSNQPQHF. In DNA, the CDR3 is TGTGCCAGCAGCTCCCAGACAGGCTCCAATCAGCCCCAGCATTTT.

The V and J genes are TRBV10-3 and TRBJ2-3; 8 bases agree with TRBD2. The V gene's germline CDR1 is ENHRY and CDR2 SYGVKD. This CDR3 comprises 15 residues. V shed 6 bases, J shed 4 bases, and the junction held 9 bases outside the gene matches. The CDR3 loop reads CAIRASGSGSDTQYF. The CDR3 DNA reads TGTGCCATCAGGGCAAGCGGGAGTGGCTCAGATACGCAGTATTTT.

The J gene is TRBJ2-7, the V gene TRBV27, with TRBD1 matching over 10 bases. The ends lost 3 bases at V and 6 bases at J; junction bases unmatched: 5. CDR3 length: 14 residues. The germline V gene encodes CDR1 MNHEY and CDR2 SMNVEV (reference sequence). The CDR3 DNA follows: TGTGCCAGCAGTTTCTCTCGGGACAGGGGCGAGCAGTACTTC. This sequence encodes CASSFSRDRGEQYF.

The gene calls are TRBV7-5 and TRBJ2-3; the D call of TRBD2 is as the table states it, not checked on the DNA. TRBV7-5 is given as a pseudogene. The CDR3 extends over 17 amino acids. CDR3 in amino acids: CARSLKTSGTSTDTQYF. CDR3 coding DNA: TGTGCCAGAAGCTTAAAGACTAGCGGGACTAGCACAGATACGCAGTATTTT.